This record looks at one T cell receptor (beta chain) sequence and its context. Assay: immunoSEQ multiplex PCR; the TCRdb copy retains only in-frame clones and omits some. The sample yields more than 55,000 clones, approximately 92% seen once. Seattle's enrolled individuals joined amid active infection and were then monitored longitudinally. Trimming pared 2 bases from V and 6 bases from J, leaving 7 bases between. The length of the CDR3 is 13 residues. Per germline, CDR1 MNHNS and CDR2 SASEGT. This record comes from a study of blood T cell repertoires in COVID-19. Study-wide background: Both acute and convalescent COVID-19 samples were obtained from the United States, Italy and Spain. T cells, B-cell-depleted T cells, or PBMCs supplied cDNA or gDNA.

This chain joins TRBV6-1 and TRBJ2-2; D possibly corresponds to TRBD1 (5 bases). Sequencing was performed on peripheral blood. The clonotype comes from a woman aged 55-69 years with COVID-19, enrolled during active disease. CDR3 protein: CASSEIGAGELFF. For the CDR3, the DNA is TGTGCCAGCAGTGAAATAGGGGCCGGGGAGCTGTTTTTT.